This TCR beta chain comes out of a study of cytomegalovirus exposure and HLA in healthy donors. Study observations and caveats: The dataset shows that most TCR sequences were rare, while some public TCRs occurred in many donors. There were a few CMV-associated chains whose specificity for CMV antigens was confirmed in vitro.

The CDR3 consists of 13 residues. Germline V CDR1 and CDR2: GTSNPN, SVGIG (reference sequence). The V segment lost 2 bases and the J segment 3 bases; nucleotides outside the gene matches: 4. Details on this clone: What it binds is unknown.

Healthy bone marrow donors formed the donor group. Donors had nominal health at sampling but likely had unrecorded immune exposures. Vbeta (60) and Jbeta (13) primers were used in the PCR. Using immunoSEQ multiplex PCR, the repertoire was profiled, and TCRdb retains in-frame clones only, with some absent. This sample has around 130,000 clones; around 82% occur once, and the top ten carry 1% to 1.5%. V usage is TRBV30 and J usage is TRBJ2-7, with 7 bases matching TRBD1. The sequenced sample consisted of PBMCs. The sequence derives from a man aged 45-60 years in good health and CMV-seronegative. CDR3 in DNA: TGTGCCTGGAGTCGGGACAGCAACTACGAGCAGTACTTC. As protein: CAWSRDSNYEQYF. The full variable domain, with the rest looked up from reference TRBV30 and TRBJ2-7, is SQTIHQWPATLVQPVGSPLSLECTVEGTSNPNLYWYRQAAGRGLQLLFYSVGIGQISSEVPQNLSASRPQDRQFILSSKKLLLSDSGFYLCAWSRDSNYEQYFGPGTRLTVT.